Below, one T cell receptor beta chain is given with its context. Its target is unknown. The data belong to a study of CD8+ T cells in alopecia areata. The study, taken as a whole, reports: Elevated clonality characterized lesional scalp relative to normal scalp, particularly in alopecia totalis/universalis.

Sequencing used cDNA as its template, made by extracting RNA and reverse transcribing it. Repertoires were generated with immunoSEQ multiplex PCR, while TCRdb's copy carries only in-frame clones and drops some. The sample holds about 130,000 clones, approximately 49% seen once. Both peripheral blood and punch biopsies of lesional scalp skin were obtained from patients who had alopecia areata. This CDR3 spans 18 amino acids. Germline loops: CDR1 LGHNA, CDR2 YSLEER. V was clipped by 0 bases and J by 5 bases; unmatched bases: 12. The chain employs TRBV4-3 and TRBJ2-5; TRBD2 aligns across 10 bases. Material: CD8+ T cells sorted from blood, obtained at week 0. The TCR was taken from a human donor with alopecia areata. CDR3 nucleotide sequence: TGCGCCAGCAGCCAAGATCAGGCTAGCGGGGGTTTTCATGAGACCCAGTACTTC. It translates to CASSQDQASGGFHETQYF.